A single TCR beta chain is shown here with its context. The antigen remains unidentified. TCRdb re-derived calls from the RT-PCR reads in MiXCR, one entry per CDR3 protein. The sample consists of around 750,000 distinct CDR3 sequences, approximately 21% of them appearing once. These data come from a study of response to subunit inactivated influenza vaccine. Study outcomes and limitations: Only a handful of new T cells, the authors suggested, are recruited with each seasonal influenza vaccination.

This CDR3 is built from 14 residues. The V gene's germline CDR1 is MNHEY and CDR2 SVGAGI. V was shortened by 0 bases and J by 3 bases, with 8 bases between the two germline ends. The input for sequencing was PBMCs from blood, taken 5 days after vaccination. This TCR derives from a middle-aged man who received an inactivated influenza vaccine. This chain links TRBV6-5 with TRBJ2-5, with TRBD1 as a possible D gene (5 bases). The CDR3 is CASSYSAGKETQYF. DNA of the CDR3: TGTGCCAGCAGTTACTCCGCAGGGAAAGAGACCCAGTACTTC.